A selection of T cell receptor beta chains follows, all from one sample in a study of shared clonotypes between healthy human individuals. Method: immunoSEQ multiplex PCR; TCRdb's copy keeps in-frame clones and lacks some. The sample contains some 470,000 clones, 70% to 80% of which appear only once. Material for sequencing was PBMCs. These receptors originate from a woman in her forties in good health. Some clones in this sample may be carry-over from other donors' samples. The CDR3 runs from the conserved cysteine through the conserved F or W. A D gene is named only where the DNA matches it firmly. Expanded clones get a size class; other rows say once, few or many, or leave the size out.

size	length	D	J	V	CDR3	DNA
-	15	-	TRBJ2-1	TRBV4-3	CASSQRDTSYNEQFF	TGCGCCAGCAGCCAACGGGACACCTCCTACAATGAGCAGTTCTTC
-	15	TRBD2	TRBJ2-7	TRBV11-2	CASSLVEGGPYEQYF	TGTGCCAGCAGCTTAGTGGAGGGAGGGCCGTACGAGCAGTACTTC
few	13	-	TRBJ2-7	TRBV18	CASSPLGPYEQYF	TGTGCCAGCTCACCATTAGGACCTTACGAGCAGTACTTC
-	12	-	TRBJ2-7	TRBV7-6	CASSLLRDEQYF	TGTGCCAGCAGCCTACTCAGGGACGAGCAGTACTTC
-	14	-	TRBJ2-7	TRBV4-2	CASSLGDRSYEQYF	TGTGCCAGCAGCCTAGGCGACCGGTCCTACGAGCAGTACTTC
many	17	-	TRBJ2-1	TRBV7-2	CASSTPLAGLSYNEQFF	TGTGCCAGCAGCACTCCCCTCGCGGGACTGAGCTACAATGAGCAGTTCTTC
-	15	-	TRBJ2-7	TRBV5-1	CASSLGGSGQSKQYF	TGCGCCAGCAGCTTGGGGGGTTCAGGGCAATCTAAGCAGTACTTC
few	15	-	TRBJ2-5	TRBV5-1	CASSTWTDDQETQYF	TGCGCCAGCAGCACCTGGACAGACGACCAAGAGACCCAGTACTTC
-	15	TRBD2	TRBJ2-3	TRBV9	CASSVVAGGWDTQYF	TGTGCCAGCAGCGTAGTAGCGGGAGGATGGGATACGCAGTATTTT
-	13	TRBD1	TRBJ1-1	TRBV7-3	CASSIDRDTEAFF	TGTGCCAGCAGCATTGACAGGGACACTGAAGCTTTCTTT
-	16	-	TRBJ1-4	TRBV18	CASSPDPRGTREKLFF	TGTGCCAGCTCACCCGATCCTCGGGGGACGCGGGAAAAACTGTTTTTT
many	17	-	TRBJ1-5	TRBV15	CATSRDLGGSVNQPQHF	TGTGCCACCAGCAGAGATTTAGGGGGGTCCGTTAATCAGCCCCAGCATTTT
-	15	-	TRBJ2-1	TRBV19	CASSIPGLAYNEQFF	TGTGCCAGTAGTATCCCAGGCCTAGCCTACAATGAGCAGTTCTTC
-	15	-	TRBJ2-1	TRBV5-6	CASSLGGGRYNEQFF	TGTGCCAGCAGCTTGGGTGGGGGAAGATACAATGAGCAGTTCTTC
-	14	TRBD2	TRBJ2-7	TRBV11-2	CASTAAGGPRGVYF	TGTGCCAGCACCGCAGCGGGAGGGCCGAGGGGTGTGTACTTC
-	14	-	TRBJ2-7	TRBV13	CASSSPWSGYEQYF	TGTGCCAGCAGCTCCCCCTGGAGCGGGTACGAGCAGTACTTC
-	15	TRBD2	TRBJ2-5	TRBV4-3	CASSQGLAGVETQYF	TGCGCCAGCAGCCAGGGACTAGCGGGAGTAGAGACCCAGTACTTC
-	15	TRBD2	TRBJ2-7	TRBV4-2	CASSQERSSGFEQYF	TGTGCCAGCAGCCAAGAAAGGTCTAGCGGATTCGAGCAGTACTTC
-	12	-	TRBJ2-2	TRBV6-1	CASNGVTGELFF	TGTGCCAGCAACGGGGTCACCGGGGAGCTGTTTTTT
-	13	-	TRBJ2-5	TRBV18	CASSPLGSPGQYF	TGTGCCAGCTCACCACTTGGCAGCCCGGGCCAGTACTTC
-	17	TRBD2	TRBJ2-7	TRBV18	CASSPRGAGLAGAEQYF	TGTGCCAGCTCCCCGAGGGGCGCAGGACTAGCGGGAGCGGAGCAGTACTTC
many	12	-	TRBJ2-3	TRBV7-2	CASRPESDTQYF	TGTGCCAGCAGGCCCGAATCAGATACGCAGTATTTT
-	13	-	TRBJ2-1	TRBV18	CASSPGTGHEQFF	TGTGCCAGCTCACCGGGTACCGGGCATGAGCAGTTCTTC
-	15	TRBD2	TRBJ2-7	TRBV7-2	CASSSLSGGPYEQYF	TGTGCCAGCAGCTCCTTAAGCGGGGGTCCCTACGAGCAGTACTTC
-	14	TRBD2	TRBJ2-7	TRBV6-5	CASSRLASSYEQYF	TGTGCCAGCAGTAGACTAGCATCCTCCTACGAGCAGTACTTC
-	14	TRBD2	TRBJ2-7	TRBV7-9	CASSLNGRADEQYF	TGTGCCAGCAGCTTAAACGGGAGGGCCGACGAGCAGTACTTC
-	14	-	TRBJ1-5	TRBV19	CASSPIGQNQPQHF	TGTGCCAGTAGCCCTATCGGACAGAATCAGCCCCAGCATTTT
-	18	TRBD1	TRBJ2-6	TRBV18	CASSPLLQGVSGANVLTF	TGTGCCAGCTCACCTCTGCTACAGGGGGTCTCTGGGGCCAACGTCCTGACTTTC
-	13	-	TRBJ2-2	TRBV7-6	CASSPRSGGELFF	TGTGCCAGCAGCCCCCGCTCTGGGGGGGAGCTGTTTTTT
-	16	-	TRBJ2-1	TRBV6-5	CASSYVRGLPNNEQFF	TGTGCCAGCAGTTATGTCCGAGGACTACCAAACAATGAGCAGTTCTTC
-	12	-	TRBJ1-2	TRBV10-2	CASSEASYGYTF	TGCGCCAGCAGTGAGGCCTCCTATGGCTACACCTTC